The 17 T cell receptor beta chains in this list originate from one sample, sequenced in a study of shared clonotypes between healthy human individuals. TCRdb keeps only in-frame clones here, not all; method: immunoSEQ multiplex PCR. The sample lists hundreds of thousands of clones, 72% seen once, with less than 2% in the top ten. Sequenced: memory CD4+ T cells sorted from blood. Subset denoted: CD45RA-negative fraction. All receptors derive from a woman aged 25-40 years in good health.

This chain uses TRBV4-1 with TRBJ2-1; D uncertain. Germline assignment: CDR1 MGHRA and CDR2 YSYEKL. V lost 0 bases, J lost 1 base, and 7 bases lay in between. The CDR3 covers 15 residues. In DNA form, the CDR3 reads TGCGCCAGCAGCCAAGACAGCCAGTCCTACAATGAGCAGTTCTTC. It yields the protein CASSQDSQSYNEQFF.

The J gene is TRBJ2-2, the V gene TRBV27; 9 bases match TRBD2. Trimming took 8 bases from V and 6 from J; bases not matched to a gene: 25. The CDR3 has 20 residues. CDR1 is MNHEY, CDR2 SMNVEV, per germline (reference sequence). CDR3 sequence: CASFPTGWGRSGRRPGELFF. In DNA form, the CDR3 reads TGTGCCAGCTTCCCGACGGGCTGGGGGCGGAGCGGGAGGCGACCCGGGGAGCTGTTTTTT.

In DNA, the CDR3 is TGTGCCAGCACCGGACAGGCCAACACTGAAGCTTTCTTT. Amino acids: CASTGQANTEAFF. The chain joins TRBV6-1 to TRBJ1-1; the match to TRBD1 covers 7 bases. CDR3 length: 13 residues. Unmatched junction bases numbered 4, after V lost 7 bases and J lost 2 bases. The V gene's germline CDR1 is MNHNS and CDR2 SASEGT.

V gene TRBV4-1 combines with J gene TRBJ2-7, with a possible D match to TRBD2 (6 bases). Between the trimmed V and J ends, which lost 1 base and 5 bases, there was a span of 12 bases. The CDR3 has 14 residues. Germline assignment: CDR1 MGHRA and CDR2 YSYEKL. CDR3 DNA: TGCGCCAGCAGCCAAGGCCGACTAGGCCACGAGCAGTACTTC. Translation: CASSQGRLGHEQYF.

The V gene is TRBV4-2, the J gene TRBJ2-3; 8 bases are shared with TRBD2. Germline CDR1 is LGHNA and CDR2 is YNFKEQ. J was trimmed by 3 bases and V by 0 bases; bases with no gene match: 5. The CDR3 runs to 16 residues. The CDR3 protein is CASSQDTASGTDTQYF. For the CDR3, the DNA is TGTGCCAGCAGCCAAGATACGGCTAGCGGGACAGATACGCAGTATTTT.

This clone was observed a few times. J is TRBJ2-3 and V is TRBV6-4, with D perhaps TRBD1 (6 bases). This CDR3 is 13 amino acids long. CDR1 and CDR2 (germline): MRHNA, SNTAGT. V lost 11 bases and J lost 1, with 13 bases in between. The CDR3 bases are TGTGCCGCAGGGGAGTTCGGCACAGATACGCAGTATTTT. Translating it yields CAAGEFGTDTQYF.

This rearrangement joins TRBV5-4 to TRBJ2-3; tentatively, D is TRBD2 (5 bases). Germline assignment: CDR1 SGHNT and CDR2 YYREEE (reference sequence). The CDR3 has 15 residues. Trimming removed 3 bases at V and 3 bases at J, with 14 bases between. The CDR3 DNA follows: TGTGCCAGCAGCTCCGGGGATCGTAGGACAGATACGCAGTATTTT. Residues: CASSSGDRRTDTQYF. The variable domain in full, with the rest retrieved from reference TRBV5-4 and TRBJ2-3, is ETGVTQSPTHLIKTRGQQVTLRCSSQSGHNTVSWYQQALGQGPQFIFQYYREEENGRGNFPPRFSGLQFPNYSSELNVNALELDDSALYLCASSSGDRRTDTQYFGPGTRLTVL.

CDR3 loop: CASSPHVGAYEQYF. The CDR3 bases are TGTGCCAGCAGCCCGCATGTGGGGGCCTACGAGCAGTACTTC. The V call is TRBV21-1, the J call TRBJ2-7. TRBV21-1 is flagged as a pseudogene. This CDR3 is built from 14 residues.

This clone was seen a handful of times. This chain connects TRBV2 to TRBJ1-5, with D perhaps matching TRBD1 (6 bases). V shed 6 bases and J shed 7 bases, with 19 bases lying between them. The CDR3 loop spans 15 amino acids. CDR1 is SNHLY and CDR2 is FYNNEI in the germline V gene. CDR3 DNA sequence: TGTGCCAGCAGGCGGGACATGGAAGTGGAGCAGCCCCAGCATTTT. Amino acid sequence: CASRRDMEVEQPQHF.

This rearrangement joins TRBV7-9 to TRBJ2-2; no clear D gene. Per the germline V gene, CDR1 is SEHNR and CDR2 is FQNEAQ (reference sequence). The CDR3 is 15 residues long. Trimming shortened V by 5 bases and J by 5 bases, and 15 bases separated the two germline ends. The CDR3 bases are TGTGCCAGCAGCCGGACCGGGTCCTTAACCGGGGAGCTGTTTTTT. This sequence encodes CASSRTGSLTGELFF.

Worth noting for this clone: A read error may account for a junction end that differs from germline. The J gene is TRBJ2-7, the V gene TRBV2; 16 nucleotides line up with TRBD2. Germline CDR1 is SNHLY and CDR2 is FYNNEI. There are 12 residues in the CDR3. Here the CDR3 DNA reads TGTGCCAGCGCCGGGACTAGCGGGAGGGCGGACTTC. This encodes CASAGTSGRADF. Filled out from reference TRBV2 and TRBJ2-7, the complete variable domain reads EPEVTQTPSHQVTQMGQEVILRCVPISNHLYFYWYRQILGQKVEFLVSFYNNEISEKSEIFDDQFSVERPDGSNFTLKIRSTKLEDSAMYFCASAGTSGRADFGPGTRLTVT.

The rearrangement uses TRBV19 and TRBJ2-6, with 7 positions matching TRBD1. This CDR3 comprises 16 residues. Germline CDR1 reads LNHDA; CDR2 reads SQIVND (reference sequence). Trimming removed 4 bases from V and 4 bases from J; junction bases left unmatched: 7. CDR3 region: CASSSTGVVGANVLTF. The CDR3 bases are TGTGCCAGTAGTAGCACAGGGGTGGTGGGGGCCAACGTCCTGACTTTC. Supplemented by reference TRBV19 and TRBJ2-6, the full variable domain reads DGGITQSPKYLFRKEGQNVTLSCEQNLNHDAMYWYRQDPGQGLRLIYYSQIVNDFQKGDIAEGYSVSREKKESFPLTVTSAQKNPTAFYLCASSSTGVVGANVLTFGAGSRLTVL.

The chain has TRBV28 and TRBJ2-1, with 10 bases fitting TRBD2. V trimming: 6 bases; J trimming: 6 bases; junction bases outside the gene matches: 5. Germline V CDR1 and CDR2: MDHEN, SYDVKM. The CDR3 has 14 amino acids. In DNA, the CDR3 is TGTGCCAGCAGCCCCGGGACTAGCGTCAATGAGCAGTTCTTC. Translated: CASSPGTSVNEQFF.

V gene TRBV7-9 combines with J gene TRBJ2-5; 14 positions agree with TRBD2. Germline loops: CDR1 SEHNR, CDR2 FQNEAQ (reference sequence). Trimming took 11 bases from V and 5 from J; bases not matched to a gene: 16. This CDR3 region has 17 residues. The CDR3 reads CADEAGTSGSMRETQYF. CDR3 nucleotide sequence: TGTGCCGACGAGGCCGGGACTAGCGGGAGTATGAGGGAGACCCAGTACTTC.

The V call is TRBV27, the J call TRBJ2-7; D may be TRBD2 (5 bases). Trimming left V 10 bases short and J 2 bases short, with 21 bases between. Germline V gives CDR1 MNHEY, CDR2 SMNVEV (reference sequence). The CDR3 is 15 residues long. The CDR3 DNA follows: TGTGCCACCAAGAAACAACCCCGGGATCCCTACGAGCAGTACTTC. This codes for CATKKQPRDPYEQYF.

The genes are TRBV30 and TRBJ2-2, with a weak D call TRBD2 (6 bases). Trimming pared 2 bases from V and 0 bases from J, leaving 10 bases between. There are 15 residues in the CDR3. Germline loops: CDR1 GTSNPN, CDR2 SVGIG (reference sequence). The CDR3, as DNA: TGTGCCTGGAGTATCGGGGGAACGAACACCGGGGAGCTGTTTTTT. This translates into CAWSIGGTNTGELFF.

This clone showed up many times. This chain connects TRBV5-1 to TRBJ1-1; possible D gene TRBD1, 5 bases. V was cut by 1 base and J by 3 bases, with 7 bases left in between. Germline loops: CDR1 SGHRS, CDR2 YFSETQ. The CDR3 contains 13 residues. The CDR3, as DNA: TGCGCCAGCAGCTTGACAGGCTACACTGAAGCTTTCTTT. Translating it yields CASSLTGYTEAFF.